This T cell receptor (beta chain) was recovered during a study of immune evolution from preneoplasia to lung adenocarcinoma. Study conclusions and caveats: Normal lung had the highest top T cell clone frequencies.

H&E slides confirmed each diagnosis, reviewed by two pathologists independently. Premalignant or tumor cells were enriched by macro-dissection after pathologic assessment. The CDR3 covers 13 residues. Trimming cost V 7 bases and J 0 bases, with 10 bases left between them. Germline lookup yields CDR1 MNHEY and CDR2 SVGAGI. The method was immunoSEQ multiplex PCR; TCRdb's version includes in-frame clones alone and lacks a portion of them. The sample yields some 6,900 clones, 65% to 80% seen once. Comment on this clone: Its specificity is not known.

Sequencing input: FFPE lung adenocarcinoma in situ tissue. The clonotype originates from a donor at least 70 years old with lung adenocarcinoma. This chain links TRBV6-5 with TRBJ2-7; possibly TRBD1 for D (6 bases). The CDR3, as DNA: TGTGCCAGCAACCCAGGGGACTCCTACGAGCAGTACTTC. Translated: CASNPGDSYEQYF.